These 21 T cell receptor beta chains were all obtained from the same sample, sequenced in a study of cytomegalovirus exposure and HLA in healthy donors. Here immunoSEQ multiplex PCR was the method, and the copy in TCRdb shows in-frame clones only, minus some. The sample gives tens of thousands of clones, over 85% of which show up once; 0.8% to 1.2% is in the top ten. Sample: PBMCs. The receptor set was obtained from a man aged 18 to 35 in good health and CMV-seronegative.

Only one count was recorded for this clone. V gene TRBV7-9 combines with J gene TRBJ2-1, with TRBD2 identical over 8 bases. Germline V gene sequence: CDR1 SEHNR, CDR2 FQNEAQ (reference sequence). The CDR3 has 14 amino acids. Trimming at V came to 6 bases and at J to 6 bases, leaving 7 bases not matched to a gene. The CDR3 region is CASSRAGDVNEQFF. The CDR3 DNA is TGTGCCAGCAGTAGAGCGGGAGATGTCAATGAGCAGTTCTTC. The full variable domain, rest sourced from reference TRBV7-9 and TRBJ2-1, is DTGVSQNPRHKITKRGQNVTFRCDPISEHNRLYWYRQTLGQGPEFLTYFQNEAQLEKSRLLSDRFSAERPKGSFSTLEIQRTEQGDSAMYLCASSRAGDVNEQFFGPGTRLTVL.

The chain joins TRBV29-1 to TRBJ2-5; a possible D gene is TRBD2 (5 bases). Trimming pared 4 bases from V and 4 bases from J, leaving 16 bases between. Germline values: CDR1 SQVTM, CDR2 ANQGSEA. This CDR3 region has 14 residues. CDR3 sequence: CSVGRRRERETQYF. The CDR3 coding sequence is TGCAGCGTTGGTAGGCGAAGGGAGCGAGAGACCCAGTACTTC.

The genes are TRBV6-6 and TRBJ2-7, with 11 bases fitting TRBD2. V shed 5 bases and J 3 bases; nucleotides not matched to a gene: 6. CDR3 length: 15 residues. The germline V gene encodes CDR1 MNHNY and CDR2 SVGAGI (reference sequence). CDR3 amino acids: CASSTPGLAVYEQYF. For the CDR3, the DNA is TGTGCCAGCAGTACGCCGGGACTAGCGGTCTACGAGCAGTACTTC.

CDR3 sequence (DNA): TGCGCCAGCAGCCAGGAGACTAGCGGAGGCTACGAGCAGTACTTC. It yields the protein CASSQETSGGYEQYF. The chain has TRBV4-3 and TRBJ2-7; TRBD2 matches at 9 bases. Germline-derived CDR1 and CDR2 are LGHNA and YSLEER. V trimming: 3 bases; J trimming: 3 bases; junction bases outside the gene matches: 6. The CDR3 runs to 15 residues.

The CDR3: CASSGEGLAGTRSYEQYF. For the CDR3, the DNA is TGTGCCAGCAGTGGAGAGGGACTAGCGGGGACCCGCTCCTACGAGCAGTACTTC. This chain uses TRBV27 with TRBJ2-7, with 13 bases matching TRBD2. Germline V CDR1 and CDR2: MNHEY, SMNVEV (reference sequence). This CDR3 contains 18 residues. With 5 bases clipped from V and 0 bases from J, the junction kept 10 bases outside the gene matches.

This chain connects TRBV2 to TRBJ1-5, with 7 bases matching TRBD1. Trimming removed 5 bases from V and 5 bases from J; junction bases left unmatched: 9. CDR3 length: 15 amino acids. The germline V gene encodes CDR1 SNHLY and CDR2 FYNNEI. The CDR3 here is CASSTPGQPYQPQHF. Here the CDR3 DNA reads TGTGCCAGCAGTACTCCGGGACAGCCCTATCAGCCCCAGCATTTT.

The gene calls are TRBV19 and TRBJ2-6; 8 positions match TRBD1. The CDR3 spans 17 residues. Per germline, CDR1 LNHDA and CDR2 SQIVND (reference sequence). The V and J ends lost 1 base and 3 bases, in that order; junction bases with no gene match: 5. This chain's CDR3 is CASSIGQGALGANVLTF. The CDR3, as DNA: TGTGCCAGTAGTATAGGCCAGGGGGCGCTTGGGGCCAACGTCCTGACTTTC.

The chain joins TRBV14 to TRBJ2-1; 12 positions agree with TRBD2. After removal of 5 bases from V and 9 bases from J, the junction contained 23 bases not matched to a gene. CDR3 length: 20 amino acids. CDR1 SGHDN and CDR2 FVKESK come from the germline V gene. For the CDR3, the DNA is TGTGCCAGCAGCACTCAGGGCGTCCCTCCTAGCGGGAGGGCCTCGGTTGAGCAGTTCTTC. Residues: CASSTQGVPPSGRASVEQFF.

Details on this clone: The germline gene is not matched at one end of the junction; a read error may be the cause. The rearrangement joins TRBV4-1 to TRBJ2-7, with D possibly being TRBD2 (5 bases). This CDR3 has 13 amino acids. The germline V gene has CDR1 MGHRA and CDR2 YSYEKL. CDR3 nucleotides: TGCGCCAGCAGCCAAGTCCCAAGGATTGGACTTCGTTTC. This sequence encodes CASSQVPRIGLRF.

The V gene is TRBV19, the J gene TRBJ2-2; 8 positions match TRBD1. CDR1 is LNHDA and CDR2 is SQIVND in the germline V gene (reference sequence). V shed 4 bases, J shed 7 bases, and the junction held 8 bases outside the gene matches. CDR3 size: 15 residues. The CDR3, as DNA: TGTGCCAGTAGTACCTTGACAGGGGTGGGCGGGGAGCTGTTTTTT. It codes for CASSTLTGVGGELFF.

CDR3 nucleotide sequence: TGCAGCGGTACTAGCGGAGGGGAGCAGTTCTTC. It specifies CSGTSGGEQFF. The V call is TRBV29-1, the J call TRBJ2-1, with 8 positions matching TRBD2. The CDR3 consists of 11 residues. J lost 10 bases, V lost 7 bases, and 6 bases had no gene match. Germline-derived CDR1 and CDR2 are SQVTM and ANQGSEA.

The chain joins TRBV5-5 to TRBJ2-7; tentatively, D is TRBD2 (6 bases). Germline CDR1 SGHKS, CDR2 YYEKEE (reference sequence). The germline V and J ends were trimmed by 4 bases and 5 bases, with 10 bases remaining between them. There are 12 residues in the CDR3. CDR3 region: CASSPWGDEQYF. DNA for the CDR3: TGTGCCAGCAGCCCTTGGGGGGACGAGCAGTACTTC.

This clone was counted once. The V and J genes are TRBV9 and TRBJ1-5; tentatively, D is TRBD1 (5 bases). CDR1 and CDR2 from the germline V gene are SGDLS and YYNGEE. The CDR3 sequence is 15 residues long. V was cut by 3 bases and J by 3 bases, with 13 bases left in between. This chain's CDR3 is CASSESTGFNQPQHF. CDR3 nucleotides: TGTGCCAGCAGCGAATCCACAGGATTCAATCAGCCCCAGCATTTT.

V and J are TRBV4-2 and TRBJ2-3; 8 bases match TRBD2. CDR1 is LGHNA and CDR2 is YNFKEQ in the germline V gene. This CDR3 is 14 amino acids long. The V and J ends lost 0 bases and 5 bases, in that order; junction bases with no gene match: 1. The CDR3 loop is CASSQDRGGDTQYF. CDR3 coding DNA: TGTGCCAGCAGCCAAGATCGGGGGGGAGATACGCAGTATTTT.

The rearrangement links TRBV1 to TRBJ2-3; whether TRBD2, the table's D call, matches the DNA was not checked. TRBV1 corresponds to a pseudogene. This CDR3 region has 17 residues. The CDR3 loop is CTSSLGRAGGGADTQYF. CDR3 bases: TGCACCAGCAGCCTGGGAAGGGCGGGAGGGGGTGCAGATACGCAGTATTTT.

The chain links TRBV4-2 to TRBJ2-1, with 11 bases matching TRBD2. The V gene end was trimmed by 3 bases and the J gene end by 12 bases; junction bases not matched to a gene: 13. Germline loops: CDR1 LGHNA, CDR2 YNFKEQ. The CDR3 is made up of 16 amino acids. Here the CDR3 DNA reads TGTGCCAGCAGCCAGCTAGAAGGGGATAGCGGGGGGGGGCAGTTCTTC. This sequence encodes CASSQLEGDSGGGQFF.

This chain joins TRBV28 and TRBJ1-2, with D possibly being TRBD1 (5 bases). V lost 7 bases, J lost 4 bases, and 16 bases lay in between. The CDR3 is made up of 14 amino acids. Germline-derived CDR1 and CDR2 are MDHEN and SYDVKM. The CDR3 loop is CASTNWARAYGYTF. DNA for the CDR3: TGTGCCAGCACTAATTGGGCCAGGGCCTATGGCTACACCTTC.

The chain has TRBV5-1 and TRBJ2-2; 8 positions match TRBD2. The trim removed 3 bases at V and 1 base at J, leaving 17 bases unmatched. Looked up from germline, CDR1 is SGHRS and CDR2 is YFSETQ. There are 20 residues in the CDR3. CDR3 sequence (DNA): TGCGCCAGCAGCTCCCCAGGGTTGCGTGTCAGCGGGAGGAACACCGGGGAGCTGTTTTTT. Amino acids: CASSSPGLRVSGRNTGELFF. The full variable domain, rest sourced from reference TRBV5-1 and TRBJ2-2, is KAGVTQTPRYLIKTRGQQVTLSCSPISGHRSVSWYQQTPGQGLQFLFEYFSETQRNKGNFPGRFSGRQFSNSRSEMNVSTLELGDSALYLCASSSPGLRVSGRNTGELFFGEGSRLTVL.

The CDR3 sequence: CASTDKGGRNTGELFF. Written as DNA, the CDR3 is TGTGCCAGCACCGATAAGGGCGGGAGGAACACCGGGGAGCTGTTTTTT. The J gene is TRBJ2-2, the V gene TRBV5-8; 7 nucleotides line up with TRBD2. The CDR3 totals 16 residues. J lost 1 base, V lost 6 bases, and 9 bases had no gene match. Germline V CDR1 and CDR2: SGHTS, YDEGEE.

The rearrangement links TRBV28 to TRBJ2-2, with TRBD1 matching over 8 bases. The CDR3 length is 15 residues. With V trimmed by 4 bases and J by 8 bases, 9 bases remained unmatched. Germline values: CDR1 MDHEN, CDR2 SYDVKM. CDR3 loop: CASSSRTGLAGELFF. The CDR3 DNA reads TGTGCCAGCAGTTCCCGGACAGGGCTGGCAGGGGAGCTGTTTTTT.

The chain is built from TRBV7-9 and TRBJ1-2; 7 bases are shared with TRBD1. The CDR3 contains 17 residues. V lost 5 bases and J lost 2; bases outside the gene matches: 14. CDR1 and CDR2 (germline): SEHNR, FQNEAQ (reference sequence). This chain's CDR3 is CASSLRQGHTPNYGYTF. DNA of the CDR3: TGTGCCAGCAGCCTGAGACAGGGACACACACCGAACTATGGCTACACCTTC.